This is a list of T cell receptor beta chains from one sample in a study of blood T cells in healthy people across ages. TCRdb redid the calling of the 5' RACE reads with MiXCR, one entry per CDR3 protein. Seen here are about 1 million distinct CDR3 sequences, less than 50% observed once, and the top ten hold approximately 17%. Source material: blood. Every receptor here comes from a woman in her fifties or sixties in good health. CDR3s include the opening cysteine and the closing phenylalanine or tryptophan. D genes are given only for firm matches. A clone size is listed for some rows: how often the clone was seen (once, few, many), or a class if it is expanded.

J,size,D,V,CDR3,DNA
TRBJ2-4,.,TRBD2,TRBV27,CASSKPLAGVQYF,TGTGCCAGCAGTAAACCGCTAGCGGGAGTACAGTACTTC
TRBJ2-1,.,.,TRBV2,CASSVEMNEQFF,TGTGCCAGCAGTGTGGAGATGAATGAGCAGTTCTTC
TRBJ2-7,.,.,TRBV6-1,CASSESPKVYEQYF,TGTGCCAGCAGTGAATCCCCCAAGGTATACGAGCAGTACTTC
TRBJ2-7,once,TRBD1,TRBV20-1,CGAPVTNRGNAYEQYF,TGCGGTGCTCCCGTGACCAACAGGGGGAATGCCTACGAGCAGTACTTC
TRBJ1-2,.,TRBD1,TRBV3-1,CASSQGGTANYGYTF,TGTGCCAGCAGCCAAGGGGGGACAGCCAACTATGGCTACACCTTC
TRBJ2-3,.,TRBD2,TRBV7-3,CASSPSGRPTDTQYF,TGTGCCAGTAGCCCTAGCGGGAGACCCACAGATACGCAGTATTTT
TRBJ2-3,.,TRBD2,TRBV11-2,CASSLGARGDGTDTQYF,TGTGCCAGCAGCTTAGGGGCTCGGGGGGATGGCACAGATACGCAGTATTTT
TRBJ2-7,.,TRBD2,TRBV10-3,CAIRGTSGSSEQYF,TGTGCCATCAGGGGGACTAGCGGGAGTTCCGAGCAGTACTTC
TRBJ2-5,.,TRBD2,TRBV20-1,CSAPSFSGSGQETQYF,TGCAGTGCTCCAAGTTTTAGCGGGAGTGGCCAAGAGACCCAGTACTTC
TRBJ2-3,.,.,TRBV6-1,CASSEFKGGLTDTQYF,TGTGCCAGCAGTGAATTTAAGGGGGGACTCACAGATACGCAGTATTTT
TRBJ2-1,.,.,TRBV5-1,CASGGRAENNEQFF,TGCGCCAGCGGGGGACGAGCGGAAAACAATGAGCAGTTCTTC
TRBJ1-2,.,TRBD1,TRBV6-2/TRBV6-3,CASRNLRGGYTF,TGTGCCAGCAGAAACCTCAGGGGGGGCTACACCTTC
TRBJ2-7,few,.,TRBV27,CASSFQGLTYEQYF,TGTGCCAGCAGTTTCCAAGGACTTACCTACGAGCAGTACTTC
TRBJ2-7,.,.,TRBV29-1,CSVEQATGYEQYF,TGCAGCGTTGAACAGGCCACCGGGTACGAGCAGTACTTC